Below, 25 T cell receptor beta chains from the same sample are listed, as sequenced in a study of CXCR3-negative and CXCR3-positive naive CD8 T cells. Overall study results and limits: CXCR3-expressing naive cells carried TRB CDR3s more hydrophobic than those of CXCR3-negative naive cells.

Their cognate antigens are unknown. The libraries of TRB cDNA were constructed through 5' RACE using UMI labels. TCRdb reprocessed the 5' RACE reads and stores each CDR3 protein as one record, lacking DNA. Recorded for this sample: roughly 100,000 distinct CDR3 sequences. Sequencing was performed on naive CXCR3+ CD8+ T cells from blood. Subset denoted: CD45RO-CCR7+CD27+CD95- naive CD8+ T cells expressing CXCR3 (TNR3+). These receptors came from a human donor in good health. Some clones in this sample may be carry-over from other donors' samples.

The chain recombines TRBV7-9 with TRBJ1-1; the TCRdb call, TRBD1, lacks DNA for checking. CDR1 and CDR2 (germline): SEHNR, FQNEAQ (reference sequence). This CDR3 contains 13 residues. This chain's CDR3 is CASRSGGGTEAFF.

The chain joins TRBV6-6 to TRBJ1-2; TCRdb's D call of TRBD1 is untestable without DNA. The CDR3 loop spans 14 amino acids. Germline V gives CDR1 MNHNY, CDR2 SVGAGI (reference sequence). CDR3 residues: CASTHRGANYGYTF.

The genes are TRBV29-1 and TRBJ2-7; TCRdb's D call, TRBD2, is unchecked because there is no DNA. The CDR3 contains 12 residues. Germline loops: CDR1 SQVTM, CDR2 ANQGSEA. This CDR3 reads CSVEAGGWEQYF.

The gene calls are TRBV29-1 and TRBJ1-2. The CDR3 consists of 14 residues. The germline V gene has CDR1 SQVTM and CDR2 ANQGSEA. This CDR3 is CSVESVEGIYGYTF.

The genes are TRBV29-1 and TRBJ2-7; the TCRdb call, TRBD2, lacks DNA for checking. CDR1 and CDR2 (germline): SQVTM, ANQGSEA. The CDR3 is made up of 13 amino acids. CDR3 amino acids: CSVSLAGTYEQYF.

The gene calls are TRBV5-4 and TRBJ1-2. The CDR3 runs to 13 residues. Looked up from germline, CDR1 is SGHNT and CDR2 is YYREEE (reference sequence). This chain's CDR3 is CASSFEINYGYTF.

The chain employs TRBV5-1 and TRBJ1-4. In germline, CDR1 is SGHRS, CDR2 YFSETQ. CDR3 length: 16 residues. This chain's CDR3 is CASSLAEGATNEKLFF. Full variable domain (rest looked up from reference TRBV5-1 and TRBJ1-4): KAGVTQTPRYLIKTRGQQVTLSCSPISGHRSVSWYQQTPGQGLQFLFEYFSETQRNKGNFPGRFSGRQFSNSRSEMNVSTLELGDSALYLCASSLAEGATNEKLFFGSGTQLSVL.

CDR3 protein: CASSLPGREQFF. This rearrangement joins TRBV7-9 to TRBJ2-1; absent DNA, TCRdb's TRBD1 call cannot be checked. This CDR3 is 12 amino acids long. CDR1 SEHNR and CDR2 FQNEAQ come from the germline V gene (reference sequence).

This chain uses TRBV10-3 with TRBJ1-2; TCRdb indicates TRBD1, and absent DNA this call remains unverified. The germline CDR1 and CDR2 sequences are ENHRY and SYGVKD. The length of the CDR3 is 13 residues. CDR3 in amino acids: CAISKGQPPGYTF.

J is TRBJ2-5 and V is TRBV9; the D call from TCRdb, TRBD2, cannot be confirmed without DNA. There are 15 residues in the CDR3. Germline values: CDR1 SGDLS, CDR2 YYNGEE. CDR3 residues: CASSVGTSGQETQYF.

The J gene is TRBJ1-2, the V gene TRBV27; TCRdb returns TRBD1, unconfirmable since there is no DNA. The CDR3 sequence is 14 residues long. Germline CDR1 is MNHEY and CDR2 is SMNVEV (reference sequence). CDR3 residues: CASSLGAVVLSYTF.

The V and J genes are TRBV20-1 and TRBJ1-3; TCRdb designates TRBD1, a call that cannot be tested without DNA. CDR3 length equals 14 residues. CDR1 DFQATT and CDR2 SNEGSKA come from the germline V gene (reference sequence). The CDR3 sequence is CSAQTGGDGNTIYF.

The CDR3 loop is CASSIVASSYEQYF. The gene calls are TRBV19 and TRBJ2-7. The V gene's germline CDR1 is LNHDA and CDR2 SQIVND (reference sequence). CDR3 length equals 14 residues.

J is TRBJ2-7 and V is TRBV5-6; the TRBD2 assignment by TCRdb is unverifiable without DNA. Per germline, CDR1 SGHDT and CDR2 YYEEEE. The CDR3 extends over 14 amino acids. CDR3 sequence reads: CASSRSGPSYEQYF.

This CDR3 reads CANSPLFGTGAFEQYF. J is TRBJ2-7 and V is TRBV4-1; TCRdb reports TRBD1, a call that lacks DNA to check it against. The CDR3 loop spans 16 amino acids. The germline V gene encodes CDR1 MGHRA and CDR2 YSYEKL.

V and J are TRBV7-9 and TRBJ2-1; TCRdb picks TRBD2, but there is no DNA to check that call. Germline V gene lookup returns CDR1 SEHNR and CDR2 FQNEAQ (reference sequence). This CDR3 has 16 amino acids. The chain's CDR3 is CASSPPGREVTGEQFF.

The chain recombines TRBV29-1 with TRBJ1-2; TCRdb's D call of TRBD1 is untestable without DNA. Looked up from germline, CDR1 is SQVTM and CDR2 is ANQGSEA. The CDR3 is 13 amino acids. The CDR3 reads CSVDQWTSYGYTF.

The chain employs TRBV20-1 and TRBJ1-1; the D gene TCRdb calls, TRBD1, cannot be checked with no DNA. In germline, CDR1 is DFQATT, CDR2 SNEGSKA (reference sequence). The CDR3 has 13 amino acids. CDR3 region: CSAQGQMRTEAFF.

The chain combines TRBV29-1 with TRBJ2-7; there is no DNA to check the TCRdb D call of TRBD1. Germline V gene data show CDR1 as SQVTM and CDR2 as ANQGSEA. The CDR3 contains 14 residues. The CDR3 loop reads CSVAPGPLIGEQYF.

J is TRBJ2-1 and V is TRBV7-9; TCRdb's assignment of TRBD2 cannot be checked, as there is no DNA. The CDR3 contains 15 residues. Per germline, CDR1 SEHNR and CDR2 FQNEAQ (reference sequence). The CDR3: CASSGIAGYYNEQFF. Filled out from reference TRBV7-9 and TRBJ2-1, the complete variable domain reads DTGVSQNPRHKITKRGQNVTFRCDPISEHNRLYWYRQTLGQGPEFLTYFQNEAQLEKSRLLSDRFSAERPKGSFSTLEIQRTEQGDSAMYLCASSGIAGYYNEQFFGPGTRLTVL.

The V and J genes are TRBV29-1 and TRBJ2-6; TCRdb selects TRBD2, and the lack of DNA leaves this call unchecked. Germline V lookup: CDR1 SQVTM, CDR2 ANQGSEA. This CDR3 is built from 14 residues. The CDR3 region is CSAASGAGANVLTF.

The V and J genes are TRBV20-1 and TRBJ2-7; as DNA is missing, the TRBD2 call by TCRdb cannot be tested. This CDR3 is built from 13 residues. Germline loops: CDR1 DFQATT, CDR2 SNEGSKA (reference sequence). The CDR3 region is CSARASGGHEQYF.

The chain employs TRBV9 and TRBJ2-1; TCRdb's D call, TRBD1, is unchecked because there is no DNA. Per the germline V gene, CDR1 is SGDLS and CDR2 is YYNGEE. The CDR3 covers 13 residues. CDR3 residues: CASIPSAVHEQFF.

The rearrangement uses TRBV6-5 and TRBJ2-2; TCRdb lists TRBD1, though no DNA is available to test this call. The CDR3 sequence is 17 residues long. CDR1 and CDR2 from the germline V gene are MNHEY and SVGAGI. CDR3 loop: CASSYGGQAQATGELFF.

The chain recombines TRBV28 with TRBJ1-4; absent DNA, TCRdb's TRBD1 call cannot be checked. Germline CDR1 MDHEN, CDR2 SYDVKM. The CDR3 totals 13 residues. CDR3 loop: CASWKGTNEKLFF.